The subject of this entry is one TCR beta chain. Its target is not known. The data were taken from a study of blood T cells in healthy people across ages. There were at least 5 micrograms of total RNA extracted from every sample. Combining a sample-barcoded 5' primer with a J-beta primer mix, a second PCR ran for 7 to 11 cycles. All cDNA molecules were each tagged by a template-switch adaptor with 12 random nucleotides. One entry per CDR3 protein results from TCRdb running MiXCR on the 5' RACE reads. This sample has about 2 million distinct CDR3 sequences; just under 50% occur once, and the top ten carry approximately 2.1%. Study outcomes and limitations: Measured against age, TCR beta diversity per million T cells decreased in a roughly linear manner.

Sequenced input: blood. The clonotype comes from a woman in her forties in good health.

This CDR3 reads CASRSQKYEQYF. In DNA form, the CDR3 reads TGTGCCAGCAGGAGTCAGAAGTACGAGCAGTACTTC. The chain carries TRBV12-3 or TRBV12-4 and TRBJ2-7; D is uncertain. This CDR3 is 12 amino acids long. Deletions cut 6 bases from V and 4 bases from J, with 10 bases between.